This passage covers 24 T cell receptor beta chains from one sample sequenced in a study of PD-1 blockade in classical Hodgkin lymphoma. The table came from immunoSEQ multiplex PCR; TCRdb's copy has only in-frame clones and leaves some out. Of approximately 60,000 clones listed, approximately 88% are singletons. All trial patients relapsed after autologous stem cell transplantation. The sequencing here drew on peripheral blood mononuclear cells (PBMCs), taken at baseline. The receptors originated from a human donor with classical Hodgkin lymphoma.

The rearrangement uses TRBV2 and TRBJ2-3; 9 bases align to TRBD2. Germline-derived CDR1 and CDR2 are SNHLY and FYNNEI. The CDR3 loop spans 15 amino acids. The junction had 8 bases not matched to a gene; V was cut back by 4 bases and J by 6 bases. The CDR3 DNA sequence: TGTGCCAGCAGTGGTCTAGCGGGGACCGAGGATACGCAGTATTTT. It encodes CASSGLAGTEDTQYF.

This rearrangement joins TRBV7-9 to TRBJ2-1; 9 bases align to TRBD1. After removal of 1 base from V and 7 bases from J, the junction contained 8 bases not matched to a gene. The CDR3 runs 16 residues. CDR1 and CDR2 (germline): SEHNR, FQNEAQ (reference sequence). CDR3 nucleotides: TGTGCCAGCAGCTTAGAACCCGGGACAGGGAGGAATGAGCAGTTCTTC. This encodes CASSLEPGTGRNEQFF.

This chain uses TRBV7-3 with TRBJ2-5; the match to TRBD2 covers 8 bases. The V segment lost 8 bases and the J segment 5 bases; nucleotides outside the gene matches: 25. Germline lookup yields CDR1 SGHTA and CDR2 FQGTGA. There are 19 residues in the CDR3. CDR3 bases: TGTGCCAGCTCCCATCGGGCGGGGGGCCTACCCTCACGGTGGGAGACCCAGTACTTC. Translation: CASSHRAGGLPSRWETQYF.

The gene calls are TRBV28 and TRBJ1-3; no definite D call. Trimming pared 7 bases from V and 0 bases from J, leaving 13 bases between. This CDR3 region has 15 residues. Per the germline V gene, CDR1 is MDHEN and CDR2 is SYDVKM. Written as DNA, the CDR3 is TGTGCCAGCACTAGGGAGAAGAGCTCTGGAAACACCATATATTTT. It yields the protein CASTREKSSGNTIYF.

V and J are TRBV28 and TRBJ1-6; D remains ambiguous. V lost 2 bases to trimming and J lost 11 bases, with 7 bases between them. CDR1 is MDHEN and CDR2 is SYDVKM in the germline V gene. This CDR3 is 12 amino acids long. The CDR3 sequence is CASSLEGPPLHF. In DNA, the CDR3 is TGTGCCAGCAGTTTAGAGGGTCCACCCCTCCACTTT.

V usage is TRBV6-1 and J usage is TRBJ1-3; D gene uncertain. CDR1 and CDR2 from the germline V gene are MNHNS and SASEGT. V was trimmed by 6 bases and J by 4 bases, leaving 13 bases between them. The CDR3 runs to 14 residues. The CDR3 is CASRNSGSGNTIYF. The DNA for the CDR3 is TGTGCCAGCAGGAACAGCGGCTCCGGAAACACCATATATTTT.

The rearrangement links TRBV18 to TRBJ2-3; D not certain. The CDR3 is made up of 14 amino acids. The V gene's germline CDR1 is KGHSH and CDR2 LQKENI. The V end lost 3 bases, the J end lost 2 bases, and 9 bases lay between the germline ends. The CDR3 DNA is TGTGCCAGCTCACCTCGATACCACACAGATACGCAGTATTTT. Translating it yields CASSPRYHTDTQYF.

The gene calls are TRBV11-1 and TRBJ2-7; D assignment may be TRBD1 or TRBD2 (5 bases each). V lost 5 bases to trimming and J lost 2 bases, with 10 bases between them. The CDR3 length is 13 residues. Per germline, CDR1 SGHAT and CDR2 FQDESV (reference sequence). CDR3 loop: CASSGDVTYEQYF. The CDR3 DNA follows: TGTGCCAGCAGCGGGGACGTTACCTACGAGCAGTACTTC.

As DNA, the CDR3 is TGTGCCAGCAGCTTGGGACAGGGGTATAATTCACCCCTCCACTTT. Amino acid sequence: CASSLGQGYNSPLHF. The genes are TRBV5-6 and TRBJ1-6, with 8 bases identical to TRBD1. J gave up 4 bases and V 0 bases, and 0 bases lay outside the gene matches. The CDR3 spans 15 residues. CDR1 and CDR2 from the germline V gene are SGHDT and YYEEEE.

CDR3 loop: CASSFSQGRTEAFF. The CDR3 region has the DNA TGTGCCAGCAGCTTTAGCCAGGGGAGGACTGAAGCTTTCTTT. This chain links TRBV5-5 with TRBJ1-1, with a possible D match to TRBD1 (6 bases). Per germline, CDR1 SGHKS and CDR2 YYEKEE (reference sequence). Trimming cost V 2 bases and J 5 bases, with 13 bases left between them. This CDR3 region has 14 residues.

This chain links TRBV7-9 with TRBJ1-6; D uncertain. This CDR3 has 14 residues. V lost 1 base, J lost 5 bases, and 6 bases lay in between. Per the germline V gene, CDR1 is SEHNR and CDR2 is FQNEAQ (reference sequence). The CDR3 DNA is TGTGCCAGCAGCTTAGGACGGAATAATTCACCCCTCCACTTT. It translates to CASSLGRNNSPLHF.

The sample holds one count of this clone. The rearrangement links TRBV10-2 to TRBJ1-2; 7 bases line up with TRBD1. The CDR3 is 17 amino acids. CDR1 and CDR2 (germline): WSHSY, SAAADI. V lost 0 bases, J lost 5 bases, and 12 bases stayed unmatched. CDR3 in amino acids: CASSESHGTALLYGYTF. The CDR3 DNA sequence: TGCGCCAGCAGTGAGTCCCACGGGACAGCGTTACTGTATGGCTACACCTTC.

The chain has TRBV7-2 and TRBJ2-4; possible D gene TRBD2, 5 bases. Per the germline V gene, CDR1 is SGHTA and CDR2 is FQGNSA. There are 14 residues in the CDR3. Trimming shortened V by 2 bases and J by 8 bases, and 13 bases separated the two germline ends. The CDR3 spells CASSLRDRGDIQYF. CDR3 nucleotide sequence: TGTGCCAGCAGCTTAAGGGATCGGGGAGACATTCAGTACTTC. Based on the CDR3 plus reference TRBV7-2 and TRBJ2-4, the full variable domain is GAGVSQSPSNKVTEKGKDVELRCDPISGHTALYWYRQSLGQGLEFLIYFQGNSAPDKSGLPSDRFSAERTGGSVSTLTIQRTQQEDSAVYLCASSLRDRGDIQYFGAGTRLSVL.

The chain recombines TRBV28 with TRBJ1-1; possible D gene TRBD1, 5 bases. The CDR3 loop spans 16 amino acids. Germline V CDR1 and CDR2: MDHEN, SYDVKM. Trimming removed 1 base at V and 1 base at J, with 13 bases between. The CDR3 nucleotides read TGTGCCAGCAGTTTATATGGCCCCCAGGGGAACACTGAAGCTTTCTTT. It yields the protein CASSLYGPQGNTEAFF. The full variable domain, completed using reference TRBV28 and TRBJ1-1, is DVKVTQSSRYLVKRTGEKVFLECVQDMDHENMFWYRQDPGLGLRLIYFSYDVKMKEKGDIPEGYSVSREKKERFSLILESASTNQTSMYLCASSLYGPQGNTEAFFGQGTRLTVV.

CDR3 residues: CASSYDRQATEAFF. In nucleotides, the CDR3 is TGTGCCAGCAGTTACGATCGGCAAGCCACTGAAGCTTTCTTT. The rearrangement uses TRBV6-6 and TRBJ1-1; D not certain. Germline loops: CDR1 MNHNY, CDR2 SVGAGI (reference sequence). The V and J ends lost 2 bases and 4 bases respectively, with 11 bases between them. This CDR3 has 14 residues.

This clone has a single count. V is TRBV5-6 and J is TRBJ1-2; D is unclear. With 2 bases removed from V and 1 base from J, the gap between germline ends came to 9 bases. Per germline, CDR1 SGHDT and CDR2 YYEEEE. CDR3 length: 14 amino acids. The CDR3 reads CASSLTRFNYGYTF. The CDR3 DNA follows: TGTGCCAGCAGCTTAACAAGATTTAACTATGGCTACACCTTC. Full variable domain (remainder filled in from reference TRBV5-6 and TRBJ1-2): DAGVTQSPTHLIKTRGQQVTLRCSPKSGHDTVSWYQQALGQGPQFIFQYYEEEERQRGNFPDRFSGHQFPNYSSELNVNALLLGDSALYLCASSLTRFNYGYTFGSGTRLTVV.

The chain uses TRBV6-5 and TRBJ2-7; D not certain. V lost 2 bases and J 1 base, leaving 9 bases between the germline ends. Germline V gene sequence: CDR1 MNHEY, CDR2 SVGAGI. CDR3 length equals 14 residues. Here the CDR3 DNA reads TGTGCCAGCAGTTACACGTGGAGATCCTACGAGCAGTACTTC. It specifies CASSYTWRSYEQYF.

In DNA, the CDR3 is TGTGCCAGCAGTCAGAGGACAACCGGAGCAACTAATGAAAAACTGTTTTTT. Its translation is CASSQRTTGATNEKLFF. J is TRBJ1-4 and V is TRBV21-1; the table gives TRBD1 as D, unverified against the DNA. TRBV21-1 is a known pseudogene. The CDR3 runs to 17 residues.

As DNA, the CDR3 is TGTGCCAGCAGCTCAATTTCCCGGGACCTCAATGAGCAGTTCTTC. It codes for CASSSISRDLNEQFF. This chain uses TRBV7-3 with TRBJ2-1; TRBD1 or TRBD2 may be the D gene (5 bases each). Germline values: CDR1 SGHTA, CDR2 FQGTGA. The CDR3 is made up of 15 amino acids. The germline V and J ends were trimmed by 4 bases and 6 bases, with 16 bases remaining between them.

This rearrangement joins TRBV30 to TRBJ1-5; D call uncertain. This CDR3 has 14 residues. CDR1 is GTSNPN, CDR2 SVGIG, per germline (reference sequence). V dropped 1 base and J dropped 0 bases, with 7 bases sitting between them. The DNA of the CDR3 is TGTGCCTGGAGTGGTCGCCTTAGCAATCAGCCCCAGCATTTT. This codes for CAWSGRLSNQPQHF.

The V gene is TRBV29-1, the J gene TRBJ1-1; D unresolved. Trimming shortened V by 6 bases and J by 4 bases, and 12 bases separated the two germline ends. CDR1 is SQVTM and CDR2 is ANQGSEA in the germline V gene. The CDR3 spans 12 residues. This CDR3 is CSVTAGLTEAFF. The CDR3, as DNA: TGCAGCGTAACAGCAGGACTCACTGAAGCTTTCTTT.

The gene calls are TRBV27 and TRBJ2-3, with D tentatively TRBD1 (6 bases). Germline V gene lookup returns CDR1 MNHEY and CDR2 SMNVEV (reference sequence). The CDR3 has 14 amino acids. Trimming took 5 bases from V and 1 from J, leaving 10 bases between them. CDR3 in DNA: TGTGCCAGCAGTAACAGGGTGGGCACAGATACGCAGTATTTT. Translation gives CASSNRVGTDTQYF.

This chain links TRBV7-2 with TRBJ1-1; D remains unclear. There are 14 residues in the CDR3. The V end lost 8 bases, the J end lost 0 bases, and 13 bases lay between the germline ends. Germline V gene lookup returns CDR1 SGHTA and CDR2 FQGNSA. Here the CDR3 DNA reads TGTGCCAGCCCGGACGGAGAGATGAACACTGAAGCTTTCTTT. This encodes CASPDGEMNTEAFF.

The genes are TRBV5-1 and TRBJ2-2; D gene ambiguous. The CDR3 totals 12 residues. The germline V gene encodes CDR1 SGHRS and CDR2 YFSETQ. V was clipped by 0 bases and J by 8 bases, with 5 bases between them. The CDR3: CASSLVPGELFF. CDR3 in DNA: TGCGCCAGCAGCTTGGTGCCGGGGGAGCTGTTTTTT.